Presented here are 32 T cell receptor beta chains from one specimen sequenced in a study of tumor-infiltrating lymphocytes in primary liver carcinoma (dated by TCRdb to about 2017). Total RNA and DNA were co-extracted from around 18-30 mg of bulk tissue with the AllPrep DNA/RNA mini kit, without cell sorting. Sequencing used an Illumina HiSeq 2500. A constant-region primer and ProtoScript II reverse transcriptase were used to reverse-transcribe TCRbeta-specific cDNA from around 530 ng total RNA. TCRbeta libraries were built with three nested multiplex PCR rounds, a slightly modified ARM-PCR procedure. Each of the first two PCR rounds ran for around 10 cycles using multiplex TRBV1-TRBV30 forward primers together with a Cbeta reverse primer. TCRdb redid the processing of the public reads, applying fastp at Q25 and MiXCR, and retained in-frame beta chains. Each CDR3 protein gets just one entry, which takes the most common genes and DNA from the rows behind it. The sample table shows tens of thousands of distinct CDR3 sequences, and 75% to 85% are seen once. The ten largest make up under 40% of the sample.

Sequenced: liver tumor tissue from sampling region 5. The sample's cell subset or site label, decoded: tumor region T5, tumor centre. Receptors were obtained from a man in his forties with primary liver carcinoma and hepatitis B virus infection.

To note about this clonotype: A read error may account for a junction end that differs from germline. This chain links TRBV11-2 with TRBJ2-7; D is possibly TRBD1 (5 bases). CDR1 and CDR2 from the germline V gene are SGHAT and FQNNGV. The length of the CDR3 is 16 residues. CDR3 DNA sequence: TGTGCCAGCACCTTCATACAAGGGGCCATACATAACGATCAGTACTTC. Encoded protein: CASTFIQGAIHNDQYF. Variable domain in full (rest from reference TRBV11-2 and TRBJ2-7): EAGVAQSPRYKIIEKRQSVAFWCNPISGHATLYWYQQILGQGPKLLIQFQNNGVVDDSQLPKDRFSAERLKGVDSTLKIQPAKLEDSAVYLCASTFIQGAIHNDQYFGPGTRLTVT.

The rearrangement uses TRBV29-1 and TRBJ2-3; D might be TRBD2 (6 bases). CDR1 is SQVTM and CDR2 is ANQGSEA in the germline V gene. V shed 4 bases and J shed 15 bases, with 20 bases lying between them. The CDR3 extends over 12 amino acids. CDR3 residues: CSVGQGGDTRYF. CDR3 sequence (DNA): TGCAGCGTTGGGCAGGGAGGCGATACACGATATTTT.

Note on this clonotype: At one end the junction does not follow the germline gene, possibly because of a read error. V gene TRBV6-6 combines with J gene TRBJ2-3; no clear D. This CDR3 comprises 13 residues. Germline V gene sequence: CDR1 MNHNY, CDR2 SVGAGI (reference sequence). This chain's CDR3 is CASSADLTDTQYF. CDR3 DNA sequence: TGTGCCAGCAGCGCGGATCTCACAGATACGCAGTATTTC.

Note on this clonotype: Germline and junction disagree at one end, which may indicate a read error. For the CDR3, the DNA is TGCGCCAGCAGCCCGGGACGGTTATATGAACAGTTCTTC. It codes for CASSPGRLYEQFF. This chain connects TRBV4-1 to TRBJ2-1; TRBD1 or TRBD2 may be the D gene (5 bases each). Germline V gene sequence: CDR1 MGHRA, CDR2 YSYEKL. This CDR3 contains 13 residues.

This rearrangement joins TRBV20-1 to TRBJ2-1; 12 positions agree with TRBD2. Losses at the gene ends were 6 bases for V and 9 bases for J; bases not matched to a gene: 12. In germline, CDR1 is DFQATT, CDR2 SNEGSKA (reference sequence). This CDR3 is 15 amino acids long. For the CDR3, the DNA is TGCAGTGCGAAAAGGCAGACTAGCGGGGGTAGTGAGCAGTTCTTC. Translation: CSAKRQTSGGSEQFF.

Turning to this clonotype: The conserved closing phenylalanine or tryptophan is absent in this CDR3, likely reflecting a read error. The rearrangement links TRBV11-1 to TRBJ1-2; 9 bases match TRBD1. Looked up from germline, CDR1 is SGHAT and CDR2 is FQDESV (reference sequence). The CDR3 totals 15 residues. The CDR3 DNA is TGTGCCAGTAGCTTTCGGACAGGGGCAGACTATGGCTACACCCTC. It specifies CASSFRTGADYGYTL.

Points on this clonotype: The junction does not match germline at one end; this may be a read error. The chain is built from TRBV11-2 and TRBJ2-2; possible D gene TRBD2, 5 bases. Germline V gene sequence: CDR1 SGHAT, CDR2 FQNNGV. The CDR3 totals 13 residues. This CDR3 is CASSLIDTGELFF. The CDR3 DNA sequence: TGTGCCAGCAGCTTGATAGACACCGGGGAACTGTTTTTT.

Comments on this clonotype: The junction and the germline gene differ at one end; a read error may be behind it. The V gene is TRBV11-2, the J gene TRBJ2-2; D not certain. The germline gives CDR1 SGHAT, CDR2 FQNNGV. The CDR3 is 15 residues long. The CDR3 loop reads CVSSPSREVIGELFF. The DNA of the CDR3 is TGTGTCAGCAGCCCCAGTCGTGAAGTAATCGGGGAGCTGTTTTTT.

J is TRBJ1-6 and V is TRBV6-6, with a possible D match to TRBD1 (5 bases). The CDR3 loop spans 13 amino acids. Germline values: CDR1 MNHNY, CDR2 SVGAGI (reference sequence). Trimming took 8 bases from V and 8 from J, leaving 13 bases between them. This CDR3 is CASCQRGDSPLHF. The CDR3 region has the DNA TGTGCCAGCTGTCAAAGAGGGGATTCACCCCTCCACTTT.

In DNA, the CDR3 is TGTGCCAGCAGTAGGACAGAGGGGGTCTATAGCAATCAGCCCCAGCATTTT. This gives the protein CASSRTEGVYSNQPQHF. V gene TRBV6-6 combines with J gene TRBJ1-5; D is possibly TRBD1 (6 bases). Germline V CDR1 and CDR2: MNHNY, SVGAGI (reference sequence). V dropped 5 bases and J dropped 0 bases, with 17 bases sitting between them. The CDR3 length is 17 residues.

On this clonotype itself: Being one base from a much bigger clone, this may be a read error. The rearrangement joins TRBV25-1 to TRBJ2-1; D is uncertain. The CDR3 loop spans 15 amino acids. Deletions cut 4 bases from V and 1 base from J, with 11 bases between. CDR1 and CDR2 from the germline V gene are MGHDK and SYGVNS. The CDR3 nucleotides read TGTGCCAGCAGTGGGGCACAGAGATCCTACAATGAGCAGTTCTTC. It is translated as CASSGAQRSYNEQFF.

Concerning this clonotype itself: No conserved phenylalanine or tryptophan ends this CDR3, so it is likely a read error. The chain employs TRBV6-2 or TRBV6-3 and TRBJ2-5; 12 bases are shared with TRBD2. Germline CDR1 is MNHEY and CDR2 is SVGEGT. CDR3 size: 16 residues. The CDR3, as DNA: TGTACCAGCAGTTCAACTAGCGGGAGGTTGGGAGAGACCCAGTACCTC. It specifies CTSSSTSGRLGETQYL.

This chain connects TRBV7-9 to TRBJ2-2; D is ambiguous. This CDR3 has 12 residues. Germline assignment: CDR1 SEHNR and CDR2 FQNEAQ (reference sequence). V dropped 10 bases and J dropped 0 bases, with 6 bases sitting between them. CDR3 sequence: CANRSNTGELFF. In DNA, the CDR3 is TGTGCCAATAGGTCGAACACCGGGGAGCTGTTTTTT.

This chain connects TRBV28 to TRBJ2-1; 11 bases match TRBD2. There are 15 residues in the CDR3. CDR1 MDHEN and CDR2 SYDVKM come from the germline V gene. DNA of the CDR3: TGTGTCGGCAGTGCACTAGCGGGAGTTCGTTATGAGCAGTTCTTC. Translating it yields CVGSALAGVRYEQFF.

As concerns this clonotype: At one end, the junction sequence differs from germline, possibly due to a read error. This chain uses TRBV29-1 with TRBJ2-7, with a tentative D call TRBD2 (5 bases). The CDR3 has 14 residues. Germline V lookup: CDR1 SQVTM, CDR2 ANQGSEA. CDR3 coding DNA: TGCAGCGTTGTTCTAGTGGGAGCATTCTACGAGCAGCACTTC. It translates to CSVVLVGAFYEQHF.

This clonotype was recorded many times. CDR3 DNA sequence: TGTGCCAGCAGCTTGGGCGAGGGTTCGCCCATCTACAATGAGCAGTTCTTC. Translation: CASSLGEGSPIYNEQFF. The V gene is TRBV5-4, the J gene TRBJ2-1, with D possibly TRBD2 on 5 matching bases. Trimming cost V 0 bases and J 3 bases, with 16 bases left between them. From germline, CDR1 is SGHNT and CDR2 YYREEE (reference sequence). The CDR3 extends over 17 amino acids.

The gene calls are TRBV6-6 and TRBJ2-2; D may be TRBD1 (5 bases). The CDR3 is 17 amino acids. Germline V gives CDR1 MNHNY, CDR2 SVGAGI (reference sequence). Trimming took 9 bases from V and 9 from J, leaving 29 bases between them. The CDR3 loop is CARTPRGCVTDKRELFF. The CDR3, as DNA: TGTGCCAGAACCCCAAGAGGTTGTGTCACGGACAAGAGGGAGCTGTTTTTT.

On this clonotype: Germline and junction disagree at one end, which may indicate a read error. The V call is TRBV28, the J call TRBJ2-1, with D unclear. CDR3 length: 16 amino acids. Germline V CDR1 and CDR2: MDHEN, SYDVKM. Here the CDR3 reads CASSSATGRSYNAQFF. The CDR3 DNA reads TGTGCCAGCAGCTCTGCCACGGGCCGCTCCTACAATGCGCAGTTCTTC.

About this clonotype itself: Relative to the germline gene, one junction end is altered; a read error may explain this. The chain couples TRBV11-1 to TRBJ2-5, with D tentatively TRBD1 or TRBD2 (6 bases each). This CDR3 spans 14 amino acids. Germline-derived CDR1 and CDR2 are SGHAT and FQDESV (reference sequence). CDR3 protein: CASRFNRGQETRYF. The CDR3 DNA reads as TGTGCCAGCCGTTTTAACCGGGGGCAGGAGACCCGGTACTTC.

This clonotype was recorded once. One end of the junction varies from germline; a read error may be responsible. The rearrangement links TRBV6-1 to TRBJ2-7, with D perhaps assigned TRBD1 or TRBD2 (6 bases each). Germline values: CDR1 MNHNS, CDR2 SASEGT. This CDR3 has 15 residues. As DNA, the CDR3 is TGTGCCAGCAGAGGGGGACGGGGGAGCTCTTACGAACAGTACTTC. Translating gives CASRGGRGSSYEQYF.

This chain connects TRBV6-5 to TRBJ2-7; 9 bases fit TRBD1. The J segment lost 5 bases and the V segment lost 7 bases, leaving 9 bases of the junction unmatched. The CDR3 is 14 amino acids. From germline, CDR1 is MNHEY and CDR2 SVGAGI. The chain's CDR3 is CASTSGTGCNEQYF. CDR3 nucleotide sequence: TGTGCCAGCACTTCCGGGACAGGGTGTAACGAGCAGTACTTC.

The chain couples TRBV11-2 to TRBJ2-3; the match to TRBD2 covers 7 bases. The CDR3 is 15 residues long. Germline assignment: CDR1 SGHAT and CDR2 FQNNGV. The junction had 8 bases not matched to a gene; V was cut back by 5 bases and J by 3 bases. DNA for the CDR3: TGTGCCAGCAGCACCCTGGGAGGGCGGACAGATACGCAGTATTTT. Translating gives CASSTLGGRTDTQYF.

Concerning this clonotype: The junction and the germline gene differ at one end; a read error may be behind it. V gene TRBV6-4 combines with J gene TRBJ2-3; perhaps TRBD2 as D (7 bases). Germline V CDR1 and CDR2: MRHNA, SNTAGT. This CDR3 region has 15 residues. The CDR3 loop is CTSSPGGPRTDTQYF. The CDR3 coding sequence is TGTACCAGCAGCCCCGGGGGGCCAAGAACAGATACGCAGTATTTC.

A word on this clonotype: The CDR3 ends on some other residue instead of the conserved phenylalanine or tryptophan, so this is likely a read error. The J gene is TRBJ1-1, the V gene TRBV6-2 or TRBV6-3, with D hard to call. Germline V gene sequence: CDR1 MNHEY, CDR2 SVGEGT. The CDR3 consists of 14 residues. The CDR3 reads CASTYPELNTEAFS. DNA for the CDR3: TGTGCCAGCACTTACCCAGAGCTGAACACTGAAGCTTTCTCA.

The chain recombines TRBV7-9 with TRBJ2-2; TRBD2 matches 8 bases. Germline CDR1 reads SEHNR; CDR2 reads FQNEAQ (reference sequence). The junction had 20 bases not matched to a gene; V was cut back by 5 bases and J by 6 bases. The CDR3 runs to 19 residues. The CDR3 loop is CASSPRAGLTGGQSGELFF. The CDR3, as DNA: TGTGCCAGCAGCCCTCGGGCGGGACTAACGGGAGGGCAATCCGGGGAGCTGTTTTTT. The variable domain in full, completed from reference TRBV7-9 and TRBJ2-2, reads DTGVSQNPRHKITKRGQNVTFRCDPISEHNRLYWYRQTLGQGPEFLTYFQNEAQLEKSRLLSDRFSAERPKGSFSTLEIQRTEQGDSAMYLCASSPRAGLTGGQSGELFFGEGSRLTVL.

The CDR3 sequence: CASSTGQGHISPLHF. For the CDR3, the DNA is TGTGCCAGCAGCACGGGTCAGGGGCATATTTCACCCCTCCACTTT. The rearrangement uses TRBV5-4 and TRBJ1-6; tentative D call: TRBD1 (6 bases). CDR1 and CDR2 (germline): SGHNT, YYREEE (reference sequence). Trimming pared 4 bases from V and 9 bases from J, leaving 17 bases between. The CDR3 is 15 amino acids.

Turning to this clonotype: One junction end does not reproduce the germline sequence, and a read error may be involved. The V call is TRBV11-1, the J call TRBJ2-5; D perhaps matches TRBD2 (5 bases). The length of the CDR3 is 14 residues. Germline V lookup: CDR1 SGHAT, CDR2 FQDESV (reference sequence). In DNA form, the CDR3 reads TGTGCCAACAGTGGACGGGTGGAGGTGGAGACCCAATACTTC. Its protein product is CANSGRVEVETQYF.

This clonotype appeared a few times. The missing conserved phenylalanine or tryptophan at the end of this CDR3 makes a read error likely. The V gene is TRBV11-2, the J gene TRBJ2-1, with 10 bases aligning to TRBD2. V lost 0 bases, J lost 10 bases, and 9 bases stayed unmatched. CDR3 length: 16 residues. The V gene's germline CDR1 is SGHAT and CDR2 FQNNGV. The CDR3 sequence: CASSLELLAGVNEQFY. The DNA of the CDR3 is TGTGCCAGCAGCTTAGAGCTCCTAGCGGGAGTGAACGAGCAGTTCTAC.

Concerning this clonotype: The junction departs from the called germline gene at one end, perhaps through a read error. The chain uses TRBV10-1 and TRBJ1-2, with a possible D match to TRBD1 (5 bases). This CDR3 has 16 amino acids. The germline V gene has CDR1 WNHNN and CDR2 SYGVQD (reference sequence). The DNA of the CDR3 is TGCACCAGCAGCGAGATGGTGGGGCATAGCAGCTATGGATACACCTTC. It is translated as CTSSEMVGHSSYGYTF.

By its share, this clonotype is large. J is TRBJ2-3 and V is TRBV6-1; 8 positions agree with TRBD1. J gave up 4 bases and V 3 bases, and 6 bases lay outside the gene matches. The CDR3 contains 15 residues. CDR1 and CDR2 (germline): MNHNS, SASEGT. The CDR3, as DNA: TGTGCCAGCAGTGATGAGACAGGGGTGGCAGATACGCAGTATTTT. Translated: CASSDETGVADTQYF.

Notes on this clonotype: A junction end diverges from the germline sequence, so it may reflect a read error. The chain has TRBV6-1 and TRBJ2-2; TRBD2 matches at 9 bases. Germline CDR1 reads MNHNS; CDR2 reads SASEGT. This CDR3 contains 16 residues. The CDR3 region is CASSEAGTSFYWELFF. The CDR3 bases are TGTGCGAGCAGTGAAGCCGGGACTAGCTTTTACTGGGAACTGTTTTTT.

The chain's CDR3 is CASSLGFRAGLNEQYF. The CDR3 DNA is TGTGCCAGCAGCTTAGGTTTTAGGGCGGGGTTGAACGAGCAGTACTTC. The chain combines TRBV11-2 with TRBJ2-7, with D tentatively TRBD2 (6 bases). V gave up 1 base and J gave up 5 bases, with 18 bases separating them. The germline V gene encodes CDR1 SGHAT and CDR2 FQNNGV. The length of the CDR3 is 16 residues.